This record covers a single T cell receptor (beta chain). Using immunoSEQ multiplex PCR, the repertoire was profiled, and TCRdb retains in-frame clones only, with some absent. The table has 43,000 or so clones, about nine tenths seen once. There are 14 residues in the CDR3. Germline V gene data show CDR1 as SEHNR and CDR2 as FQNEAQ (reference sequence). Trimming took 1 base from V and 8 from J, leaving 12 bases between them. These data belong to a study of OX40 agonist ivuxolimab in advanced cancers. The rearrangement uses TRBV7-9 and TRBJ2-1; D unresolved. The source was CD4+ or CD8+ T cells sorted from blood, collected in a trial of the OX40 agonist ivuxolimab. The sequence came from an adult with an advanced solid tumor such as melanoma, head and neck, liver or kidney cancer. As DNA, the CDR3 is TGTGCCAGCAGCTTAGTTTCCGGTAGGGATGAGCAGTTCTTC. Amino acid sequence: CASSLVSGRDEQFF. Together with reference TRBV7-9 and TRBJ2-1, the CDR3 gives the full variable domain: DTGVSQNPRHKITKRGQNVTFRCDPISEHNRLYWYRQTLGQGPEFLTYFQNEAQLEKSRLLSDRFSAERPKGSFSTLEIQRTEQGDSAMYLCASSLVSGRDEQFFGPGTRLTVL.